These 13 T cell receptor beta chains originate from one sample sequenced in a study of blood T cell repertoires in COVID-19. Here immunoSEQ multiplex PCR was the method, and the copy in TCRdb shows in-frame clones only, minus some. The table has 250,000 to 300,000 clones, about 88% seen once. The specimen sequenced was peripheral blood. The origin of the receptors is an older woman with acute or convalescent COVID-19.

This chain connects TRBV10-3 to TRBJ2-3; TRBD2 matches 13 bases. V lost 10 bases and J lost 1; bases outside the gene matches: 2. This CDR3 comprises 14 residues. CDR1 is ENHRY, CDR2 SYGVKD, per germline. The CDR3 loop reads CATGLAGGTDTQYF. The CDR3 DNA follows: TGTGCCACCGGACTAGCGGGAGGCACAGATACGCAGTATTTT.

The V and J genes are TRBV28 and TRBJ1-6; D is ambiguous. The CDR3 is 13 amino acids. The germline gives CDR1 MDHEN, CDR2 SYDVKM. Between the trimmed V and J ends, which lost 8 bases and 7 bases, there was a span of 12 bases. CDR3 region: CASAPYWNSPLHF. CDR3 DNA: TGTGCCAGCGCTCCTTACTGGAATTCACCCCTCCACTTT.

The chain combines TRBV7-9 with TRBJ2-5; no firm D call. V lost 1 base to trimming and J lost 3 bases, with 3 bases between them. CDR3 length: 12 amino acids. Germline-derived CDR1 and CDR2 are SEHNR and FQNEAQ (reference sequence). CDR3 loop: CASSLVEETQYF. The CDR3 bases are TGTGCCAGCAGCTTAGTAGAAGAGACCCAGTACTTC.

This clone was found a few times. This specimen includes other DNA sequences encoding the same CDR3. The chain employs TRBV3-1 (or the pseudogene TRBV3-2) and TRBJ1-2; no reliable D call. Trimming left V 1 base short and J 5 bases short, with 5 bases between. The CDR3 contains 12 residues. The V gene's germline CDR1 is LGHDT and CDR2 YNNKEL (reference sequence). The CDR3 here is CASSQGEYGYTF. The CDR3 coding sequence is TGTGCCAGCAGCCAAGGGGAGTATGGCTACACCTTC.

The CDR3 here is CASSAQSYEQYF. The CDR3 coding sequence is TGCGCCAGCAGCGCCCAGTCCTACGAGCAGTACTTC. The rearrangement uses TRBV5-1 and TRBJ2-7; D is undetermined. Deletions cut 4 bases from V and 1 base from J, with 6 bases between. CDR3 size: 12 residues. The germline V gene encodes CDR1 SGHRS and CDR2 YFSETQ.

This chain joins TRBV18 and TRBJ2-7; TRBD1 matches at 7 bases. J was trimmed by 5 bases and V by 3 bases; bases with no gene match: 10. Germline CDR1 reads KGHSH; CDR2 reads LQKENI. The CDR3 has 15 residues. CDR3 loop: CASSPVTGSGHEQYF. The CDR3 DNA sequence: TGTGCCAGCTCACCCGTGACAGGGAGTGGCCACGAGCAGTACTTC.

The V call is TRBV4-2, the J call TRBJ2-6; TRBD1 matches at 7 bases. V was clipped by 2 bases and J by 3 bases; unmatched bases: 7. CDR3 length equals 17 residues. Germline lookup yields CDR1 LGHNA and CDR2 YNFKEQ. CDR3 sequence reads: CASSQQTGLSGANVLTF. The CDR3 DNA sequence: TGTGCCAGCAGCCAACAGACAGGGCTCAGTGGGGCCAACGTCCTGACTTTC.

Of note for this clone: One end of the junction does not line up with germline, which may come from a read error. The rearrangement uses TRBV5-6 and TRBJ2-3; no clear D gene. The CDR3 runs to 13 residues. Germline V gene lookup returns CDR1 SGHDT and CDR2 YYEEEE. CDR3 DNA sequence: TGTGCCAGCAGCTTTAGCCGCACACATACGCAGTATTTT. Protein product: CASSFSRTHTQYF.

The chain carries TRBV30 and TRBJ1-6; 9 bases are shared with TRBD1. With 2 bases clipped from V and 7 bases from J, the junction kept 9 bases outside the gene matches. This CDR3 spans 16 amino acids. The germline V gene encodes CDR1 GTSNPN and CDR2 SVGIG (reference sequence). The CDR3 nucleotides are TGTGCCTGGAGTCCCATCGGACAGGGGTTAAATTCACCCCTCCACTTT. This encodes CAWSPIGQGLNSPLHF.

The J gene is TRBJ2-1, the V gene TRBV24-1, with a possible D match to TRBD2 (6 bases). Trimming stripped 3 bases from V and 0 bases from J, with 17 bases between. This CDR3 has 18 amino acids. Germline loops: CDR1 KGHDR, CDR2 SFDVKD. The CDR3 DNA sequence: TGTGCCACCAGTGATGGAGGGCGGGGTCCCAGCTCCTACAATGAGCAGTTCTTC. Protein: CATSDGGRGPSSYNEQFF.

The V call is TRBV18, the J call TRBJ1-3, with D perhaps matching TRBD1 (5 bases). CDR1 is KGHSH and CDR2 is LQKENI in the germline V gene. The CDR3 is 15 residues long. Trimming shortened V by 1 base and J by 3 bases, and 10 bases separated the two germline ends. The CDR3 is CASSPQGIGGNTIYF. The CDR3 DNA follows: TGTGCCAGCTCACCACAGGGGATCGGTGGAAACACCATATATTTT.

CDR3 nucleotides: TGTGCCAGCAGCACTCCGGGACAGATAGTTGGCTACACCTTC. Protein sequence: CASSTPGQIVGYTF. This sequence joins TRBV28 and TRBJ1-2; TRBD1 matches at 7 bases. This CDR3 contains 14 residues. CDR1 and CDR2 from the germline V gene are MDHEN and SYDVKM. V lost 6 bases and J lost 7; bases outside the gene matches: 11.

V and J are TRBV9 and TRBJ2-4; tentatively, D is TRBD1 (6 bases). Trimming cost V 4 bases and J 0 bases, with 8 bases left between them. CDR3 length: 14 amino acids. In germline, CDR1 is SGDLS, CDR2 YYNGEE. The CDR3 spells CASSQQGAKNIQYF. For the CDR3, the DNA is TGTGCCAGCAGCCAACAGGGAGCCAAAAACATTCAGTACTTC. Supplemented by reference TRBV9 and TRBJ2-4, the full variable domain reads DSGVTQTPKHLITATGQRVTLRCSPRSGDLSVYWYQQSLDQGLQFLIQYYNGEERAKGNILERFSAQQFPDLHSELNLSSLELGDSALYFCASSQQGAKNIQYFGAGTRLSVL.